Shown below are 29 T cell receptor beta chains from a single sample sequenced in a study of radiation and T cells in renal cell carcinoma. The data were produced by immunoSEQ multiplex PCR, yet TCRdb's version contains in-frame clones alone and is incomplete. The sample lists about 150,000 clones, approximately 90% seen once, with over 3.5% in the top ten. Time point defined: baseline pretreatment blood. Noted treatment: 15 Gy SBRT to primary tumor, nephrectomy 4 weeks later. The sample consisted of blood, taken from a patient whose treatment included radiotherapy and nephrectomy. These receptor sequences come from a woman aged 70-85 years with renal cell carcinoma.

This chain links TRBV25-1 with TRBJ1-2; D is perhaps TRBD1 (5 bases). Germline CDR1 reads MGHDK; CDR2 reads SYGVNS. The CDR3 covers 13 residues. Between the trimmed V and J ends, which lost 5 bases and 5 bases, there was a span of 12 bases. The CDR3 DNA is TGTGCCAGCAGTCCCGACAGCCCTTATGGCTACACCTTC. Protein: CASSPDSPYGYTF.

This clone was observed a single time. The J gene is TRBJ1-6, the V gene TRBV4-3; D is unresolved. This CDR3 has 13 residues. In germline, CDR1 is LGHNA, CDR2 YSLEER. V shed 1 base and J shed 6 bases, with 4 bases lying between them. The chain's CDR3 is CASSQGRNSPLHF. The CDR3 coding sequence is TGCGCCAGCAGCCAAGGGCGTAATTCACCCCTCCACTTT.

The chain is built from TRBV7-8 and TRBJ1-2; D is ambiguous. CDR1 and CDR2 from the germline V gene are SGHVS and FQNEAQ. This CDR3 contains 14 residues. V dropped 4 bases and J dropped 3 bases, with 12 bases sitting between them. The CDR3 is CASSSSAGYYGYTF. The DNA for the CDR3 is TGTGCCAGCAGCTCCTCTGCGGGCTACTATGGCTACACCTTC.

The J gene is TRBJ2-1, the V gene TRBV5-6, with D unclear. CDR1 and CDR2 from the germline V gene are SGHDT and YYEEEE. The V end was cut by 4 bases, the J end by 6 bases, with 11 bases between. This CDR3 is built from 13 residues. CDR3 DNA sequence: TGTGCCAGCAGCCCGGCTGGGTTCAATGAGCAGTTCTTC. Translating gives CASSPAGFNEQFF.

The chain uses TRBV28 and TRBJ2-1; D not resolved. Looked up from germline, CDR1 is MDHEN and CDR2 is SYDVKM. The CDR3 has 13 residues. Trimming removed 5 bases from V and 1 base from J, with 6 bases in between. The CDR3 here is CASSLRSYNEQFF. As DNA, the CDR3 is TGTGCCAGCAGTCTGAGGTCCTACAATGAGCAGTTCTTC.

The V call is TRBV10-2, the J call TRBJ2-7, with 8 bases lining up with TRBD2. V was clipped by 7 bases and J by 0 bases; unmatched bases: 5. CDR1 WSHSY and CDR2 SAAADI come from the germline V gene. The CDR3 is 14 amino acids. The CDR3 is CASTRAGVSYEQYF. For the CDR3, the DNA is TGCGCCAGCACCCGAGCGGGGGTCTCCTACGAGCAGTACTTC.

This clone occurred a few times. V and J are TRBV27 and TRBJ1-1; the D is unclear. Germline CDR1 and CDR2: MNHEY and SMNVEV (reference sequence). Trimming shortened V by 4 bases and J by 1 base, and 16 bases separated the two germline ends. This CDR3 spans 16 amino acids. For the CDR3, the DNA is TGTGCCAGCAGTTCTATCTTCCGGACGGGGAACACTGAAGCTTTCTTT. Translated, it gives CASSSIFRTGNTEAFF.

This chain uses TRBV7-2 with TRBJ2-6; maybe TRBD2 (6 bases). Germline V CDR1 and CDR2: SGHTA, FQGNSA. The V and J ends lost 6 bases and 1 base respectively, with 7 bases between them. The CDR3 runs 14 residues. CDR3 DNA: TGTGCCAGCAGGGCGGGATCTGGGGCCAACGTCCTGACTTTC. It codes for CASRAGSGANVLTF.

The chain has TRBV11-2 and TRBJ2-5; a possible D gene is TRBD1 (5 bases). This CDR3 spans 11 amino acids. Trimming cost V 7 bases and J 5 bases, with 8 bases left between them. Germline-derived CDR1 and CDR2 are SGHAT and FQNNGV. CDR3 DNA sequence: TGTGCCAGCAAGGGGTGGGAGACCCAGTACTTC. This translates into CASKGWETQYF.

In DNA, the CDR3 is TGTGCCAGCAGCAGGGTGGACAGATCCAGCGAGCAGTACTTC. It yields the protein CASSRVDRSSEQYF. The chain combines TRBV2 with TRBJ2-7; the D gene is possibly TRBD1 (6 bases). Trimming left V 6 bases short and J 6 bases short, with 18 bases between. The CDR3 spans 14 residues. Germline CDR1 SNHLY, CDR2 FYNNEI.

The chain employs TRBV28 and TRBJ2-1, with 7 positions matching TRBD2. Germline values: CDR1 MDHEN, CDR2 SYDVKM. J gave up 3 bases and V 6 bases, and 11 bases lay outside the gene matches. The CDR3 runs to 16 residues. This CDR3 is CASSPITLADYNEQFF. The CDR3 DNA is TGTGCCAGCAGCCCCATCACGCTAGCGGACTACAATGAGCAGTTCTTC. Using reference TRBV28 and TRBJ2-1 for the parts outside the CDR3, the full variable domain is DVKVTQSSRYLVKRTGEKVFLECVQDMDHENMFWYRQDPGLGLRLIYFSYDVKMKEKGDIPEGYSVSREKKERFSLILESASTNQTSMYLCASSPITLADYNEQFFGPGTRLTVL.

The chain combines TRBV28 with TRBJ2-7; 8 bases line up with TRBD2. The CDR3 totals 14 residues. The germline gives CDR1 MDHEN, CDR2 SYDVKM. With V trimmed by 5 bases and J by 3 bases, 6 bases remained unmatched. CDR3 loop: CASSPSGGGYEQYF. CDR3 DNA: TGTGCCAGCAGTCCCTCGGGGGGGGGCTACGAGCAGTACTTC.

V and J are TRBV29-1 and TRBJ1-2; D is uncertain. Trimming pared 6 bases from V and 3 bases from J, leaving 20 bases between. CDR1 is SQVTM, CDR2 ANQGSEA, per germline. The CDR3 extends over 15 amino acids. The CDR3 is CSVETLGLFDYGYTF. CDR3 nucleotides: TGCAGCGTGGAGACGTTGGGGTTGTTCGACTATGGCTACACCTTC.

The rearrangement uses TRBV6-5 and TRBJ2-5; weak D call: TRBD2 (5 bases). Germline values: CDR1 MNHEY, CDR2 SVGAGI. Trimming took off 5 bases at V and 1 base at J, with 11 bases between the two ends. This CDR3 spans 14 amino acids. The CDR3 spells CASSNRGSQETQYF. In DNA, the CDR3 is TGTGCCAGCAGTAACCGGGGATCCCAAGAGACCCAGTACTTC.

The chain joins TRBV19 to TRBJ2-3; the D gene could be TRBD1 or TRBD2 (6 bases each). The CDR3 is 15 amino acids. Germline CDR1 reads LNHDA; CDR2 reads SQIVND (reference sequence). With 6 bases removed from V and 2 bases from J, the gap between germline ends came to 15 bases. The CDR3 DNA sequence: TGTGCCAGTAGACAGGGCGGAGGGAACACAGATACGCAGTATTTT. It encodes CASRQGGGNTDTQYF.

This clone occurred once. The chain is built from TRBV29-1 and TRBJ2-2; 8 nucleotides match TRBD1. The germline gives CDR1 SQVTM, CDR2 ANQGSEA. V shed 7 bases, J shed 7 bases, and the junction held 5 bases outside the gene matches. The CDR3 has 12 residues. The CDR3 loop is CSAGQAVGELFF. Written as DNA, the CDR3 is TGCAGCGCGGGACAGGCGGTCGGGGAGCTGTTTTTT.

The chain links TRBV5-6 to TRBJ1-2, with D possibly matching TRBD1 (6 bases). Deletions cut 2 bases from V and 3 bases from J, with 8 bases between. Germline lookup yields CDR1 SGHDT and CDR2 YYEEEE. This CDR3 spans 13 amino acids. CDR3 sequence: CASSFRGDYGYTF. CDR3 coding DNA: TGTGCCAGCAGCTTTAGGGGGGACTATGGCTACACCTTC.

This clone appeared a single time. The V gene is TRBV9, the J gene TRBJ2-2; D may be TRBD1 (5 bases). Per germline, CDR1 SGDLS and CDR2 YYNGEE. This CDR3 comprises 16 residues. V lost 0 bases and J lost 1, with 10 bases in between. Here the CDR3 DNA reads TGTGCCAGCAGCGTAGCGTTCAGGGTGAACACCGGGGAGCTGTTTTTT. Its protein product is CASSVAFRVNTGELFF.

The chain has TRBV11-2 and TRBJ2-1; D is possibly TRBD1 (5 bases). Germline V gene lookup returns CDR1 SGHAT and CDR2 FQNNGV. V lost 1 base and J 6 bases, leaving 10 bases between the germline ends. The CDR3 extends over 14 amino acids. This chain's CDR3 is CASSLVDRSNEQFF. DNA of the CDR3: TGTGCCAGCAGCTTAGTAGACAGAAGCAATGAGCAGTTCTTC.

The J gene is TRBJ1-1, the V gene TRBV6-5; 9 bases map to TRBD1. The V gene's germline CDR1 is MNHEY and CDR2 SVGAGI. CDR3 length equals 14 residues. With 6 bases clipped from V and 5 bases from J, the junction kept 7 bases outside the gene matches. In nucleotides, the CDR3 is TGTGCCAGCAGCTCGGACAGGGGTGGAACTGAAGCTTTCTTT. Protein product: CASSSDRGGTEAFF.

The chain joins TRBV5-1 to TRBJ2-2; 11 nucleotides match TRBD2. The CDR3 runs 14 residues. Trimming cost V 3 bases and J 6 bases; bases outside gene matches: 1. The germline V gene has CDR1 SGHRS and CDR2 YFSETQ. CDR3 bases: TGCGCCAGCAGCTCACTAGCGGGGGCCGGGGAGCTGTTTTTT. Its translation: CASSSLAGAGELFF.

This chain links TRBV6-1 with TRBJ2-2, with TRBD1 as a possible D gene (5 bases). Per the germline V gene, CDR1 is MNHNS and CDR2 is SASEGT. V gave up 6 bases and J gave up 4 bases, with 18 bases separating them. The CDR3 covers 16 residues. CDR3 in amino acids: CASRERQTPPTGELFF. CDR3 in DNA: TGTGCCAGCAGGGAAAGACAGACTCCCCCCACCGGGGAGCTGTTTTTT.

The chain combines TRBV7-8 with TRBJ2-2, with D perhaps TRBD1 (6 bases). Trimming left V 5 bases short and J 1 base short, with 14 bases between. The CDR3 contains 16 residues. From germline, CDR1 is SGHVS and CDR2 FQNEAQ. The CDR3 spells CASSLRTAMNTGELFF. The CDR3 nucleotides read TGTGCCAGCAGCCTGCGGACAGCGATGAACACCGGGGAGCTGTTTTTT.

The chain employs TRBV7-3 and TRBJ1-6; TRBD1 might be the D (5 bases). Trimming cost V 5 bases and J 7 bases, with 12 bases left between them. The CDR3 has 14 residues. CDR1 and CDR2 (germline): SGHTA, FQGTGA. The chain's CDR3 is CASSPNPGNSPLHF. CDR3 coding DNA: TGTGCCAGCAGCCCGAATCCAGGGAATTCACCCCTCCACTTT.

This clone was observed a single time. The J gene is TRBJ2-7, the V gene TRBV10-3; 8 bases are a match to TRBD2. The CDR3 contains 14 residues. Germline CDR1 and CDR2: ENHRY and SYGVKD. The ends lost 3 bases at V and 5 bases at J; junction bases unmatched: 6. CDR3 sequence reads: CAISDRSGGDEQYF. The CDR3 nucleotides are TGTGCCATCAGTGATCGGAGCGGGGGAGACGAGCAGTACTTC.

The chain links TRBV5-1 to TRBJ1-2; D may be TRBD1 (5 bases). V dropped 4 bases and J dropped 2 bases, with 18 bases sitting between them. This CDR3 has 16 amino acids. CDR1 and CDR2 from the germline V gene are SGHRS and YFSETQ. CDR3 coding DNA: TGCGCCAGCAGCCCAAAGGGGACCTATATGAACTATGGCTACACCTTC. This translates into CASSPKGTYMNYGYTF.

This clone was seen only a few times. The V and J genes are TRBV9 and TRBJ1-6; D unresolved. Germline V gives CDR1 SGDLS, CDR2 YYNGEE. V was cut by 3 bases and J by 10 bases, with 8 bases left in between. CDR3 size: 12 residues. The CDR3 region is CASSAPWSPLHF. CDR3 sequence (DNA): TGTGCCAGCAGCGCCCCCTGGTCACCCCTCCACTTT.

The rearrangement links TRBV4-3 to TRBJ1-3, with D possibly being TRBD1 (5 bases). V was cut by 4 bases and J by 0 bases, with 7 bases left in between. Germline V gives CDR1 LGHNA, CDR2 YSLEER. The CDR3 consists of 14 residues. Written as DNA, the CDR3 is TGCGCCAGCAGCCGCAGGGTCTCTGGAAACACCATATATTTT. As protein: CASSRRVSGNTIYF.

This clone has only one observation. In DNA form, the CDR3 reads TGTGCCTGGGACGGACAGGGCTATGGCTACACCTTC. It specifies CAWDGQGYGYTF. The chain uses TRBV30 and TRBJ1-2, with 8 bases identical to TRBD1. CDR3 length: 12 amino acids. With V trimmed by 5 bases and J by 4 bases, 3 bases remained unmatched. Germline assignment: CDR1 GTSNPN and CDR2 SVGIG (reference sequence).